These 27 T cell receptor beta chains were sequenced from one sample in a study of CD8 T cells in Susac syndrome. After extraction with the RNeasy kit, 0.5 to 1 ug of the RNA was reverse transcribed using random hexamers. Each CDR3 protein is one row after TCRdb ran MiXCR on the immunoSEQ multiplex PCR reads. The table lists fewer than 200,000 distinct CDR3 sequences, 75% to 95% of them singletons, with around 0.085% in the top ten. Sequencing input: CD4+ T cells from PBMCs. Source of these receptors: a human donor with Susac syndrome.

This clonotype was observed a single time. The chain uses TRBV9 and TRBJ2-1, with TRBD2 identical over 7 bases. This CDR3 contains 16 residues. CDR1 and CDR2 (germline): SGDLS, YYNGEE. V gave up 2 bases and J gave up 4 bases; unmatched junction bases: 9. CDR3 protein: CASSVEISGKYNEQFF. The CDR3 bases are TGTGCCAGCAGCGTCGAGATAAGCGGGAAGTACAATGAGCAGTTCTTC.

This chain links TRBV19 with TRBJ2-1, with D perhaps matching TRBD1 or TRBD2 (5 bases each). The CDR3 contains 15 residues. Deletions cut 3 bases from V and 7 bases from J, with 16 bases between. Germline lookup yields CDR1 LNHDA and CDR2 SQIVND (reference sequence). The CDR3 DNA sequence: TGTGCCAGTAGTATGGCTCAGGGAGTGAGAAATGAGCAGTTCTTC. Its protein product is CASSMAQGVRNEQFF.

J is TRBJ2-7 and V is TRBV30, with 9 nucleotides matching TRBD1. Germline assignment: CDR1 GTSNPN and CDR2 SVGIG (reference sequence). V was pared by 3 bases and J by 6 bases, with 6 bases of the junction left unmatched. The CDR3 totals 13 residues. The CDR3 DNA reads as TGTGCCTGGAGATCTCTACAGGGGGCCGAGCAGTACTTC. Protein product: CAWRSLQGAEQYF.

The rearrangement joins TRBV20-1 to TRBJ2-1, with D tentatively TRBD2 (7 bases). The CDR3 has 14 amino acids. Per the germline V gene, CDR1 is DFQATT and CDR2 is SNEGSKA (reference sequence). The V and J ends lost 2 bases and 8 bases respectively, with 16 bases between them. CDR3 loop: CSARTFRGADEQFF. The DNA of the CDR3 is TGCAGTGCTAGAACCTTCCGGGGGGCAGATGAGCAGTTCTTC.

V usage is TRBV5-1 and J usage is TRBJ2-3; the match to TRBD2 covers 8 bases. CDR1 is SGHRS and CDR2 is YFSETQ in the germline V gene. With 9 bases clipped from V and 3 bases from J, the junction kept 12 bases outside the gene matches. This CDR3 comprises 15 residues. CDR3 in amino acids: CAIRAQLAETDTQYF. CDR3 bases: TGCGCCATCAGAGCCCAACTAGCGGAGACAGATACGCAGTATTTT.

In regard to this clonotype: A junction end diverges from the germline sequence, so it may reflect a read error. V and J are TRBV7-7 and TRBJ2-1; no firm D call. The CDR3 loop spans 14 amino acids. CDR1 is SSHAT and CDR2 is FNYEAQ in the germline V gene (reference sequence). Here the CDR3 reads CASSLEVVSNEQFF. In DNA form, the CDR3 reads TGTGCTAGCAGCTTAGAGGTCGTTAGCAATGAGCAGTTCTTC.

The chain combines TRBV12-3 or TRBV12-4 with TRBJ1-5; 8 positions match TRBD1. CDR3 length: 17 residues. V shed 3 bases and J 7 bases; nucleotides not matched to a gene: 14. The CDR3 here is CASSFGSGQGYSQPQHF. In DNA form, the CDR3 reads TGTGCCAGCAGTTTCGGTTCAGGACAGGGTTATTCCCAGCCCCAGCATTTT.

This chain joins TRBV9 and TRBJ2-7; either TRBD1 or TRBD2 may fit D (5 bases each). The CDR3 length is 14 residues. From germline, CDR1 is SGDLS and CDR2 YYNGEE. With 4 bases removed from V and 2 bases from J, the gap between germline ends came to 13 bases. CDR3: CASSPWGTPYEQYF. As DNA, the CDR3 is TGTGCCAGCAGCCCCTGGGGGACCCCCTACGAGCAGTACTTC.

The chain is built from TRBV6-1 and TRBJ1-5, with 7 nucleotides matching TRBD1. This CDR3 region has 13 residues. Per germline, CDR1 MNHNS and CDR2 SASEGT. After removal of 7 bases from V and 3 bases from J, the junction contained 3 bases not matched to a gene. The chain's CDR3 is CASKTGSNQPQHF. Written as DNA, the CDR3 is TGTGCCAGCAAGACAGGGTCCAATCAGCCCCAGCATTTT.

This sequence joins TRBV9 and TRBJ2-1; 7 bases align to TRBD2. CDR1 and CDR2 (germline): SGDLS, YYNGEE. The J segment lost 10 bases and the V segment lost 3 bases, leaving 13 bases of the junction unmatched. This CDR3 has 15 amino acids. CDR3: CASSARPSGDYEQFF. The CDR3 nucleotides are TGTGCCAGCAGCGCCCGTCCTTCGGGGGACTACGAGCAGTTCTTC. The entire variable domain, with the rest obtained from reference TRBV9 and TRBJ2-1, is as follows: DSGVTQTPKHLITATGQRVTLRCSPRSGDLSVYWYQQSLDQGLQFLIQYYNGEERAKGNILERFSAQQFPDLHSELNLSSLELGDSALYFCASSARPSGDYEQFFGPGTRLTVL.

This chain uses TRBV5-1 with TRBJ2-7, with 10 bases fitting TRBD2. The junction had 9 bases not matched to a gene; V was cut back by 4 bases and J by 5 bases. Germline V lookup: CDR1 SGHRS, CDR2 YFSETQ. This CDR3 is built from 15 residues. CDR3 sequence reads: CASSKASGSFNEQYF. The CDR3 nucleotides are TGCGCCAGCAGCAAGGCTAGCGGGAGCTTCAACGAGCAGTACTTC.

This chain links TRBV30 with TRBJ1-2; D not resolved. V dropped 0 bases and J dropped 2 bases, with 1 base sitting between them. CDR3 size: 11 residues. The germline V gene has CDR1 GTSNPN and CDR2 SVGIG (reference sequence). The CDR3 DNA reads TGTGCCTGGAGTGTAAACTATGGCTACACCTTC. This translates into CAWSVNYGYTF.

The chain combines TRBV11-2 with TRBJ1-2; the D is unclear. This CDR3 spans 12 amino acids. Germline values: CDR1 SGHAT, CDR2 FQNNGV. V dropped 6 bases and J dropped 8 bases, with 13 bases sitting between them. CDR3 protein: CASRGIMSGYTF. CDR3 in DNA: TGTGCCAGCAGGGGAATTATGAGCGGCTACACCTTC.

The rearrangement uses TRBV19 and TRBJ1-1; D is possibly TRBD1 (5 bases). Germline V CDR1 and CDR2: LNHDA, SQIVND (reference sequence). This CDR3 has 14 residues. V was pared by 4 bases and J by 0 bases, with 9 bases between. The CDR3 is CASSTREMNTEAFF. Here the CDR3 DNA reads TGTGCCAGTAGTACCAGGGAAATGAACACTGAAGCTTTCTTT.

V usage is TRBV7-2 and J usage is TRBJ2-1, with D tentatively TRBD1 or TRBD2 (5 bases each). This CDR3 has 15 amino acids. The V gene's germline CDR1 is SGHTA and CDR2 FQGNSA. V was shortened by 4 bases and J by 0 bases, with 10 bases between the two germline ends. CDR3 residues: CASSSGTSSYNEQFF. The CDR3 DNA follows: TGTGCCAGCAGCTCCGGGACGAGCTCCTACAATGAGCAGTTCTTC.

The chain employs TRBV27 and TRBJ2-7; 7 nucleotides line up with TRBD1. With V trimmed by 5 bases and J by 1 base, 11 bases remained unmatched. The V gene's germline CDR1 is MNHEY and CDR2 SMNVEV (reference sequence). The length of the CDR3 is 16 residues. The CDR3 nucleotides are TGTGCCAGCAGTCCTCCGATAGGGACAGTTTCCTACGAGCAGTACTTC. Protein product: CASSPPIGTVSYEQYF.

The J gene is TRBJ1-2, the V gene TRBV30; D may be TRBD1 (6 bases). This CDR3 has 14 residues. CDR1 and CDR2 (germline): GTSNPN, SVGIG (reference sequence). V lost 3 bases to trimming and J lost 2 bases, with 13 bases between them. The CDR3 DNA follows: TGTGCCTGGAGACACAAAGGGGGGAACTATGGCTACACCTTC. Its translation: CAWRHKGGNYGYTF.

This chain links TRBV10-3 with TRBJ2-3; D might be TRBD1 (5 bases). This CDR3 contains 15 residues. Germline assignment: CDR1 ENHRY and CDR2 SYGVKD. The V end was cut by 2 bases, the J end by 4 bases, with 13 bases between. The CDR3 nucleotides are TGTGCCATCAGTGAGCTGACGGCAGGGTCAGATACGCAGTATTTT. This translates into CAISELTAGSDTQYF.

This chain uses TRBV20-1 with TRBJ1-2; the D is unclear. V was pared by 5 bases and J by 6 bases, with 4 bases between. Per the germline V gene, CDR1 is DFQATT and CDR2 is SNEGSKA (reference sequence). The CDR3 loop spans 9 amino acids. CDR3 sequence: CSAGNGYTF. CDR3 nucleotide sequence: TGCAGTGCTGGAAATGGCTACACCTTC.

The chain couples TRBV20-1 to TRBJ2-2; unclear D gene. The V gene's germline CDR1 is DFQATT and CDR2 SNEGSKA (reference sequence). The length of the CDR3 is 13 residues. V lost 1 base, J lost 1 base, and 4 bases lay in between. The CDR3 sequence is CSARAGNTGELFF. The CDR3 nucleotides are TGCAGTGCTAGAGCAGGGAACACCGGGGAGCTGTTTTTT.

This chain joins TRBV7-9 and TRBJ1-1; a possible D gene is TRBD1 (6 bases). V lost 3 bases to trimming and J lost 7 bases, with 6 bases between them. This CDR3 region has 11 residues. Germline loops: CDR1 SEHNR, CDR2 FQNEAQ (reference sequence). The CDR3 DNA reads as TGTGCCAGCAGCTTGACAGGTGAAGCTTTCTTT. This translates into CASSLTGEAFF.

The rearrangement joins TRBV20-1 to TRBJ1-1; D remains ambiguous. The length of the CDR3 is 14 residues. The germline V gene has CDR1 DFQATT and CDR2 SNEGSKA (reference sequence). V lost 1 base to trimming and J lost 4 bases, with 13 bases between them. The CDR3 coding sequence is TGCAGTGCTAGAGGTCCGGGGTGGGCCACTGAAGCTTTCTTT. This sequence encodes CSARGPGWATEAFF.

The chain carries TRBV12-3 or TRBV12-4 and TRBJ1-4; D is perhaps TRBD1 (6 bases). V was clipped by 2 bases and J by 2 bases, with 9 bases between them. CDR3 size: 15 residues. Here the CDR3 reads CASSLLDSTNEKLFF. CDR3 DNA: TGTGCCAGCAGTTTACTGGACAGCACTAATGAAAAACTGTTTTTT.

The CDR3 coding sequence is TGTGCCAGCAGTTTATCTCCGAGACCAGAACCCTACGAGCAGTACTTC. It specifies CASSLSPRPEPYEQYF. The chain uses TRBV27 and TRBJ2-7; D call uncertain. The CDR3 contains 16 residues. V was pared by 0 bases and J by 2 bases, with 14 bases between. Germline lookup yields CDR1 MNHEY and CDR2 SMNVEV (reference sequence).

The chain recombines TRBV9 with TRBJ1-3; a weak D match, TRBD1 (6 bases). Deletions cut 6 bases from V and 0 bases from J, with 10 bases between. In germline, CDR1 is SGDLS, CDR2 YYNGEE. The CDR3 length is 14 residues. The CDR3 sequence: CASKQGISGNTIYF. For the CDR3, the DNA is TGTGCCAGCAAACAGGGTATCTCTGGAAACACCATATATTTT.

The genes are TRBV18 and TRBJ2-1, with TRBD2 matching 9 bases. The CDR3 loop spans 17 amino acids. Germline CDR1 KGHSH, CDR2 LQKENI. After removal of 3 bases from V and 0 bases from J, the junction contained 6 bases not matched to a gene. The CDR3 DNA sequence: TGTGCCAGCTCACCGAATAGCGGGGGCAGCTCCTACAATGAGCAGTTCTTC. It yields the protein CASSPNSGGSSYNEQFF.

The rearrangement uses TRBV19 and TRBJ1-1, with D possibly TRBD1 on 5 matching bases. Germline V gene lookup returns CDR1 LNHDA and CDR2 SQIVND (reference sequence). V lost 7 bases and J 3 bases, leaving 9 bases between the germline ends. The CDR3 is 12 amino acids. CDR3 residues: CASTQTDTEAFF. CDR3 bases: TGTGCCAGTACCCAGACAGACACTGAAGCTTTCTTT.